Listed here are 30 T cell receptor beta chains from one sample, sequenced in a study of OX40 agonist ivuxolimab in advanced cancers. The repertoire was sequenced with immunoSEQ multiplex PCR; TCRdb's copy has only in-frame clones and lacks some. The table lists 32,000 or so clones, about four fifths of them singletons. The material sequenced was CD4+ or CD8+ T cells sorted from blood, taken in a trial of the OX40 agonist ivuxolimab. The receptor set was obtained from an adult with an advanced solid tumor such as melanoma, head and neck, liver or kidney cancer.

This rearrangement joins TRBV5-5 to TRBJ1-2, with D uncertain. Trimming stripped 0 bases from V and 5 bases from J, with 8 bases between. The germline gives CDR1 SGHKS, CDR2 YYEKEE (reference sequence). CDR3 length: 13 residues. This CDR3 is CASSLGNMYGYTF. CDR3 bases: TGTGCCAGCAGCTTGGGGAATATGTATGGCTACACCTTC.

Comment on this clone: This CDR3 is also generated by other DNA sequences in the sample. The rearrangement uses TRBV6-6 and TRBJ2-7; D gene unclear. V lost 6 bases, J lost 0 bases, and 6 bases lay in between. The CDR3 spans 12 residues. Germline CDR1 reads MNHNY; CDR2 reads SVGAGI (reference sequence). In DNA, the CDR3 is TGTGCCAGCAGCTTTAGCTCCTACGAGCAGTACTTC. Its translation is CASSFSSYEQYF.

This clone was observed a handful of times. The chain employs TRBV6-5 and TRBJ1-3, with D possibly TRBD1 on 5 matching bases. This CDR3 is built from 14 residues. The V and J ends lost 8 bases and 3 bases respectively, with 14 bases between them. Germline CDR1 reads MNHEY; CDR2 reads SVGAGI. DNA for the CDR3: TGTGCCAGCGTCCCGGGGGGAGGTGGAAACACCATATATTTT. It encodes CASVPGGGGNTIYF.

For this clone: At the DNA level, this CDR3 is encoded by other sequences in the same sample as well. The V gene is TRBV5-1, the J gene TRBJ1-3, with a tentative D call TRBD1 (6 bases). CDR3 length equals 16 residues. Germline values: CDR1 SGHRS, CDR2 YFSETQ. Deletions cut 0 bases from V and 0 bases from J, with 10 bases between. The CDR3 bases are TGCGCCAGCAGCTTGGCGGGACACTTCTCTGGAAACACCATATATTTT. This encodes CASSLAGHFSGNTIYF.

This clone was seen only a few times. V gene TRBV14 combines with J gene TRBJ2-3, with D maybe TRBD2 (6 bases). Germline CDR1 is SGHDN and CDR2 is FVKESK. The CDR3 has 13 amino acids. V was clipped by 4 bases and J by 11 bases, with 16 bases between them. The CDR3 nucleotides are TGTGCCAGCAGCCGATCACGGGGGACCGAGCAGTATTTT. Residues: CASSRSRGTEQYF.

This clone came up a few times. V and J are TRBV9 and TRBJ2-3, with 7 bases that match TRBD2. The V gene end was trimmed by 0 bases and the J gene end by 2 bases; junction bases not matched to a gene: 9. Germline values: CDR1 SGDLS, CDR2 YYNGEE. The CDR3 loop spans 17 amino acids. CDR3 sequence reads: CASSVGRLAVTTDTQYF. CDR3 nucleotides: TGTGCCAGCAGCGTAGGGCGTCTAGCGGTAACCACAGATACGCAGTATTTT.

A single count supports this clone. The chain links TRBV19 to TRBJ1-2, with 11 nucleotides matching TRBD1. There are 17 residues in the CDR3. Germline trimming cut 0 bases from V and 2 bases from J; bases unmatched to any gene: 5. In germline, CDR1 is LNHDA, CDR2 SQIVND (reference sequence). Here the CDR3 DNA reads TGTGCCAGTAGTATAGATCACCGGACAGGGGGCAACTATGGCTACACCTTC. It translates to CASSIDHRTGGNYGYTF.

This clone was observed once. This chain links TRBV10-3 with TRBJ1-1, with TRBD1 as a possible D gene (6 bases). Germline assignment: CDR1 ENHRY and CDR2 SYGVKD. The CDR3 is 15 residues long. V was shortened by 6 bases and J by 1 base, with 15 bases between the two germline ends. The CDR3 protein is CAISYSGTPNTEAFF. The CDR3, as DNA: TGTGCCATCAGCTATTCCGGGACACCGAACACTGAAGCTTTCTTT.

The J gene is TRBJ1-6, the V gene TRBV2, with D perhaps matching TRBD1 (5 bases). The germline V and J ends were trimmed by 8 bases and 11 bases, with 16 bases remaining between them. The germline gives CDR1 SNHLY, CDR2 FYNNEI. This CDR3 is 13 amino acids long. The CDR3 DNA sequence: TGTGCCAGCTGCGGGACCCCTCAGACACCCCTCCACTTT. The encoded protein is CASCGTPQTPLHF.

The chain couples TRBV7-3 to TRBJ2-3, with 7 bases fitting TRBD1. The CDR3 is 16 amino acids. The ends lost 5 bases at V and 2 bases at J; junction bases unmatched: 10. Germline CDR1 and CDR2: SGHTA and FQGTGA. The CDR3 sequence: CASSLRTGRNTDTQYF. CDR3 in DNA: TGTGCCAGCAGCCTTCGGACAGGCCGAAACACAGATACGCAGTATTTT.

This clone was seen only once. The V gene is TRBV9, the J gene TRBJ1-2; tentative D call: TRBD1 (6 bases). The CDR3 is 12 amino acids. The V gene lost 2 bases and the J gene lost 8 bases, with 10 bases spanning the gap. Germline V CDR1 and CDR2: SGDLS, YYNGEE. The CDR3 sequence is CASSVLGGGYTF. The CDR3 DNA reads as TGTGCCAGCAGCGTTTTAGGGGGAGGCTACACCTTC.

The chain is built from TRBV9 and TRBJ1-5, with unresolved D. V dropped 0 bases and J dropped 6 bases, with 7 bases sitting between them. The V gene's germline CDR1 is SGDLS and CDR2 YYNGEE. The CDR3 has 13 amino acids. The CDR3 DNA follows: TGTGCCAGCAGCGTAGCTGGGCTTCAGCCCCAGCATTTT. This gives the protein CASSVAGLQPQHF.

The chain combines TRBV18 with TRBJ1-5; TRBD1 might be the D (6 bases). CDR1 and CDR2 from the germline V gene are KGHSH and LQKENI. Trimming stripped 4 bases from V and 7 bases from J, with 14 bases between. The CDR3 is 14 residues long. CDR3 nucleotide sequence: TGTGCCAGCTCACAGGGGGATTTGAACCAGCCCCAGCATTTT. Translation gives CASSQGDLNQPQHF.

This chain connects TRBV5-1 to TRBJ2-1; 13 bases match TRBD2. Per the germline V gene, CDR1 is SGHRS and CDR2 is YFSETQ. V shed 6 bases, J shed 5 bases, and the junction held 5 bases outside the gene matches. The CDR3 spans 15 residues. The CDR3 spells CASNPGTSGNNEQFF. CDR3 nucleotide sequence: TGCGCCAGCAACCCCGGGACTAGCGGGAACAATGAGCAGTTCTTC.

V gene TRBV7-8 combines with J gene TRBJ1-4; 7 bases match TRBD1. Trimming at V came to 4 bases and at J to 3 bases, leaving 11 bases not matched to a gene. The length of the CDR3 is 17 residues. CDR1 and CDR2 from the germline V gene are SGHVS and FQNEAQ. The CDR3 DNA reads TGTGCCAGCAGCTCCTCGACAGGGACGGCGGCTAATGAAAAACTGTTTTTT. Its translation is CASSSSTGTAANEKLFF.

CDR3 sequence (DNA): TGTGCCAGCAGCTCCTGGCAGGAGGGGGTTACGCAGTATTTT. Residues: CASSSWQEGVTQYF. This chain joins TRBV7-9 and TRBJ2-3; D tentatively reads TRBD1 or TRBD2 (6 bases each). CDR3 size: 14 residues. Germline values: CDR1 SEHNR, CDR2 FQNEAQ (reference sequence). V lost 4 bases, J lost 8 bases, and 16 bases lay in between.

This clone showed up just once. This rearrangement joins TRBV19 to TRBJ1-3; tentatively, D is TRBD1 (5 bases). Trimming took 3 bases from V and 0 from J, leaving 12 bases between them. CDR1 and CDR2 (germline): LNHDA, SQIVND (reference sequence). The CDR3 runs 16 residues. Here the CDR3 DNA reads TGTGCCAGTAGTATCCGGCAGGGCATCTCTGGAAACACCATATATTTT. Translated, it gives CASSIRQGISGNTIYF.

The chain links TRBV2 to TRBJ1-5, with D uncertain. Trimming took off 6 bases at V and 0 bases at J, with 9 bases between the two ends. CDR1 is SNHLY and CDR2 is FYNNEI in the germline V gene. CDR3 length: 14 residues. For the CDR3, the DNA is TGTGCCAGCAGGGTAGGCTATAGCAATCAGCCCCAGCATTTT. Amino acids: CASRVGYSNQPQHF.

The V and J genes are TRBV9 and TRBJ2-5; D is unresolved. Trimming removed 0 bases from V and 0 bases from J, with 6 bases in between. Germline CDR1 SGDLS, CDR2 YYNGEE. The CDR3 loop spans 14 amino acids. CDR3 protein: CASSVGRDQETQYF. The CDR3 region has the DNA TGTGCCAGCAGCGTAGGTCGAGACCAAGAGACCCAGTACTTC.

This chain joins TRBV9 and TRBJ1-1; 8 bases line up with TRBD1. Germline V lookup: CDR1 SGDLS, CDR2 YYNGEE. The CDR3 is made up of 15 amino acids. With 5 bases clipped from V and 2 bases from J, the junction kept 8 bases outside the gene matches. CDR3 amino acids: CASRGEQGDNTEAFF. The CDR3 coding sequence is TGTGCCAGCAGGGGGGAACAGGGGGATAACACTGAAGCTTTCTTT.

The chain uses TRBV18 and TRBJ1-3; TRBD1 matches 9 bases. The CDR3 consists of 14 residues. With V trimmed by 3 bases and J by 9 bases, 6 bases remained unmatched. CDR1 is KGHSH and CDR2 is LQKENI in the germline V gene. The CDR3 DNA is TGTGCCAGCTCACCTAACGGACAGGGGAGCACCATATATTTT. This translates into CASSPNGQGSTIYF.

Only one count was recorded for this clone. The V and J genes are TRBV11-2 and TRBJ2-2, with D possibly being TRBD1 or TRBD2 (5 bases each). Looked up from germline, CDR1 is SGHAT and CDR2 is FQNNGV. The CDR3 loop spans 15 amino acids. Trimming pared 2 bases from V and 6 bases from J, leaving 13 bases between. CDR3 in DNA: TGTGCCAGCAGCTTACAGGGTAATAGCGCCGGGGAGCTGTTTTTT. This codes for CASSLQGNSAGELFF.

The chain combines TRBV30 with TRBJ1-1; 10 bases map to TRBD1. CDR3 size: 18 residues. V lost 3 bases, J lost 0 bases, and 13 bases stayed unmatched. CDR1 is GTSNPN, CDR2 SVGIG, per germline (reference sequence). The CDR3 loop reads CAWRNIGDRGGVNTEAFF. DNA for the CDR3: TGTGCCTGGAGAAATATTGGGGACAGGGGAGGGGTGAACACTGAAGCTTTCTTT.

In its sample, this clone was seen a few times. The chain carries TRBV4-1 and TRBJ2-1; D uncertain. V lost 2 bases to trimming and J lost 0 bases, with 14 bases between them. The germline V gene encodes CDR1 MGHRA and CDR2 YSYEKL. The CDR3 sequence is 17 residues long. As DNA, the CDR3 is TGCGCCAGCAGCCAACTGCGTACTATAAGCTCCTACAATGAGCAGTTCTTC. Translating gives CASSQLRTISSYNEQFF.

This clone was seen only a few times. The chain carries TRBV4-3 and TRBJ2-2; D gene uncertain. V lost 1 base to trimming and J lost 5 bases, with 5 bases between them. The germline gives CDR1 LGHNA, CDR2 YSLEER. This CDR3 spans 13 amino acids. The CDR3 is CASSQGETGELFF. DNA for the CDR3: TGCGCCAGCAGCCAAGGGGAAACCGGGGAGCTGTTTTTT.

The chain employs TRBV4-1 and TRBJ2-5; 9 bases align to TRBD1. V shed 1 base, J shed 0 bases, and the junction held 0 bases outside the gene matches. Germline V gives CDR1 MGHRA, CDR2 YSYEKL. This CDR3 has 15 residues. In nucleotides, the CDR3 is TGCGCCAGCAGCCAAGGACAGGGGGACCAAGAGACCCAGTACTTC. Protein product: CASSQGQGDQETQYF.

The rearrangement links TRBV4-1 to TRBJ2-6; D unclear. The ends were cut back, 4 bases at V and 4 bases at J, with 5 bases in the middle. CDR1 and CDR2 from the germline V gene are MGHRA and YSYEKL. The CDR3 covers 13 residues. The CDR3 region is CASSPPGANVLTF. In DNA form, the CDR3 reads TGCGCCAGCAGCCCCCCCGGGGCCAACGTCCTGACTTTC.

The chain joins TRBV30 to TRBJ1-3; D is unclear. The V gene lost 4 bases and the J gene lost 0 bases, with 7 bases spanning the gap. This CDR3 is 13 amino acids long. Germline-derived CDR1 and CDR2 are GTSNPN and SVGIG (reference sequence). DNA of the CDR3: TGTGCCTGGAATCAGAACTCTGGAAACACCATATATTTT. It specifies CAWNQNSGNTIYF.

As for this clone: Relative to the germline gene, one junction end is altered; a read error may explain this. The V gene is TRBV7-7, the J gene TRBJ2-5; D is possibly TRBD1 (6 bases). Germline V gene sequence: CDR1 SSHAT, CDR2 FNYEAQ (reference sequence). The CDR3 has 15 amino acids. CDR3 loop: CASSLVLQGRETQYF. In nucleotides, the CDR3 is TGTGCTAGCAGCTTAGTATTACAGGGTCGCGAGACCCAGTACTTC.

The J gene is TRBJ1-1, the V gene TRBV7-2; 7 positions agree with TRBD1. Germline loops: CDR1 SGHTA, CDR2 FQGNSA. The ends lost 5 bases at V and 1 base at J; junction bases unmatched: 4. This CDR3 region has 14 residues. CDR3 amino acids: CASSPNRGNTEAFF. In DNA, the CDR3 is TGTGCCAGCAGCCCAAACAGGGGGAACACTGAAGCTTTCTTT.